Presented here are 20 T cell receptor beta chains from one specimen sequenced in a study of beta chain features in type 1 diabetes. Since all of the isolated RNA was reverse transcribed, expressed TCRB transcripts were what got sequenced. TCRdb keeps only in-frame clones here, not all; method: immunoSEQ multiplex PCR. The sample includes around 310,000 clones, 8% to 13% of them seen just once. Sequences were obtained from naive CD4+ T cells from blood. These receptors were collected from a woman in her thirties in good health.

The chain uses TRBV30 and TRBJ2-3; D is perhaps TRBD1 (6 bases). Looked up from germline, CDR1 is GTSNPN and CDR2 is SVGIG (reference sequence). The CDR3 contains 17 residues. Trimming cost V 1 base and J 1 base, with 18 bases left between them. The CDR3 is CAWSATRAGVGTDTQYF. For the CDR3, the DNA is TGTGCCTGGAGTGCCACCCGGGCAGGGGTGGGCACAGATACGCAGTATTTT. The full variable domain, in which reference TRBV30 and TRBJ2-3 provide the parts outside the CDR3, is SQTIHQWPATLVQPVGSPLSLECTVEGTSNPNLYWYRQAAGRGLQLLFYSVGIGQISSEVPQNLSASRPQDRQFILSSKKLLLSDSGFYLCAWSATRAGVGTDTQYFGPGTRLTVL.

This clone was seen only a few times. J is TRBJ1-3 and V is TRBV7-9; D not certain. Germline V lookup: CDR1 SEHNR, CDR2 FQNEAQ (reference sequence). V shed 5 bases and J shed 0 bases, with 14 bases lying between them. This CDR3 spans 16 amino acids. CDR3 DNA: TGTGCCAGCAGCGACAAGGCCGGCCGCTCTGGAAACACCATATATTTT. Residues: CASSDKAGRSGNTIYF. Combining the CDR3 with reference TRBV7-9 and TRBJ1-3 gives the whole variable domain DTGVSQNPRHKITKRGQNVTFRCDPISEHNRLYWYRQTLGQGPEFLTYFQNEAQLEKSRLLSDRFSAERPKGSFSTLEIQRTEQGDSAMYLCASSDKAGRSGNTIYFGEGSWLTVV.

The chain couples TRBV19 to TRBJ2-3; no clear D gene. This CDR3 is 15 amino acids long. Germline assignment: CDR1 LNHDA and CDR2 SQIVND (reference sequence). With 6 bases removed from V and 5 bases from J, the gap between germline ends came to 18 bases. In DNA, the CDR3 is TGTGCCAGTAGCCAACGCGGAGACGGTTTAGATACGCAGTATTTT. Protein product: CASSQRGDGLDTQYF.

The genes are TRBV4-2 and TRBJ2-7; TRBD2 might be the D (6 bases). Germline CDR1 and CDR2: LGHNA and YNFKEQ. The CDR3 loop spans 17 amino acids. Between the trimmed V and J ends, which lost 5 bases and 2 bases, there was a span of 22 bases. In DNA, the CDR3 is TGTGCCAGCAGCGGGGGTTCTCGGGACTCGAAACCCTACGAGCAGTACTTC. It translates to CASSGGSRDSKPYEQYF.

This clone was seen a handful of times. In DNA form, the CDR3 reads TGTGCCAGCAGCGAGACTAGCGGGTACACCGGGGAGCTGTTTTTT. Translating gives CASSETSGYTGELFF. The rearrangement uses TRBV9 and TRBJ2-2, with TRBD2 matching 10 bases. Germline values: CDR1 SGDLS, CDR2 YYNGEE. J was trimmed by 3 bases and V by 3 bases; bases with no gene match: 2. This CDR3 is 15 amino acids long. Full variable domain (outside the CDR3, taken from reference TRBV9 and TRBJ2-2): DSGVTQTPKHLITATGQRVTLRCSPRSGDLSVYWYQQSLDQGLQFLIQYYNGEERAKGNILERFSAQQFPDLHSELNLSSLELGDSALYFCASSETSGYTGELFFGEGSRLTVL.

This chain uses TRBV9 with TRBJ2-6; tentatively, D is TRBD1 (6 bases). The V end was cut by 3 bases, the J end by 0 bases, with 10 bases between. Germline CDR1 SGDLS, CDR2 YYNGEE. The CDR3 extends over 16 amino acids. CDR3 region: CASSGYRASGANVLTF. The CDR3 bases are TGTGCCAGCAGCGGATACAGGGCCTCTGGGGCCAACGTCCTGACTTTC.

This clone was detected only a few times. The chain couples TRBV28 to TRBJ1-1, with D maybe TRBD1 (6 bases). CDR3 length: 12 amino acids. Germline values: CDR1 MDHEN, CDR2 SYDVKM. V shed 7 bases and J shed 11 bases, with 17 bases lying between them. As DNA, the CDR3 is TGTGCCAGCACCCTTTCAGGGGCCCGGGCTTTCTTT. Translating it yields CASTLSGARAFF.

The V and J genes are TRBV5-1 and TRBJ2-7; TRBD2 matches 8 bases. The V segment lost 4 bases and the J segment 3 bases; nucleotides outside the gene matches: 9. The CDR3 extends over 15 amino acids. Germline V CDR1 and CDR2: SGHRS, YFSETQ. The CDR3 nucleotides read TGCGCCAGCAGCCCGGGGGGAGCGGGAGTCTACGAGCAGTACTTC. It yields the protein CASSPGGAGVYEQYF.

The chain joins TRBV7-8 to TRBJ2-2, with a tentative D call TRBD2 (6 bases). This CDR3 has 16 residues. With 1 base removed from V and 0 bases from J, the gap between germline ends came to 9 bases. From germline, CDR1 is SGHVS and CDR2 FQNEAQ. In DNA form, the CDR3 reads TGTGCCAGCAGCTTAGGAGCGGGCTCGAACACCGGGGAGCTGTTTTTT. Protein product: CASSLGAGSNTGELFF.

This clone was detected only a few times. The chain carries TRBV7-3 and TRBJ2-1, with TRBD2 matching over 7 bases. This CDR3 contains 16 residues. With V trimmed by 5 bases and J by 8 bases, 15 bases remained unmatched. Germline loops: CDR1 SGHTA, CDR2 FQGTGA. The CDR3 nucleotides are TGTGCCAGCAGCCCCGGGGGAAGCGGGAAGGCCTATGAGCAGTTCTTC. Amino acid sequence: CASSPGGSGKAYEQFF.

The chain is built from TRBV19 and TRBJ2-1; TRBD2 agrees at 8 bases. CDR1 LNHDA and CDR2 SQIVND come from the germline V gene (reference sequence). This CDR3 spans 17 amino acids. With 6 bases clipped from V and 0 bases from J, the junction kept 10 bases outside the gene matches. The CDR3 loop is CASSLQSGSYSYNEQFF. Here the CDR3 DNA reads TGTGCCAGTAGCTTACAAAGCGGGAGTTACTCCTACAATGAGCAGTTCTTC. Supplemented by reference TRBV19 and TRBJ2-1, the full variable domain reads DGGITQSPKYLFRKEGQNVTLSCEQNLNHDAMYWYRQDPGQGLRLIYYSQIVNDFQKGDIAEGYSVSREKKESFPLTVTSAQKNPTAFYLCASSLQSGSYSYNEQFFGPGTRLTVL.

This chain uses TRBV5-6 with TRBJ1-2, with D possibly matching TRBD1 (5 bases). Germline loops: CDR1 SGHDT, CDR2 YYEEEE. V lost 4 bases and J lost 8, with 15 bases in between. The CDR3 consists of 13 residues. The CDR3 sequence: CASSPRQGYGYTF. DNA for the CDR3: TGTGCCAGCAGCCCCAGGCAGGGCTACGGCTACACCTTC.

V usage is TRBV9 and J usage is TRBJ2-1; 8 bases align to TRBD2. The CDR3 has 16 amino acids. CDR1 and CDR2 (germline): SGDLS, YYNGEE. J lost 4 bases, V lost 2 bases, and 8 bases had no gene match. This chain's CDR3 is CASSVRGTSGYNEQFF. In DNA, the CDR3 is TGTGCCAGCAGCGTCCGAGGTACTAGCGGTTACAATGAGCAGTTCTTC.

The CDR3 DNA reads as TGTGCCAGCAGTTTTGCGACAGCTGAAAAACTGTTTTTT. Translated: CASSFATAEKLFF. The chain recombines TRBV28 with TRBJ1-4, with D possibly matching TRBD1 (5 bases). The CDR3 spans 13 residues. The germline V gene encodes CDR1 MDHEN and CDR2 SYDVKM. The ends were cut back, 3 bases at V and 7 bases at J, with 9 bases in the middle. Full variable domain (rest looked up from reference TRBV28 and TRBJ1-4): DVKVTQSSRYLVKRTGEKVFLECVQDMDHENMFWYRQDPGLGLRLIYFSYDVKMKEKGDIPEGYSVSREKKERFSLILESASTNQTSMYLCASSFATAEKLFFGSGTQLSVL.

The genes are TRBV7-9 and TRBJ2-7; 9 bases map to TRBD1. Unmatched junction bases numbered 5, after V lost 2 bases and J lost 3 bases. The CDR3 spans 15 residues. The V gene's germline CDR1 is SEHNR and CDR2 FQNEAQ (reference sequence). The CDR3 nucleotides read TGTGCCAGCAGCTTACCCGGGACAGGGATCTACGAGCAGTACTTC. Its protein product is CASSLPGTGIYEQYF.

This clone was picked up a small number of times. The DNA of the CDR3 is TGTGCCAGCAGCCTAATCACAGGGGGTAGCACAGATACGCAGTATTTT. Translating gives CASSLITGGSTDTQYF. The chain carries TRBV7-2 and TRBJ2-3; 8 bases are a match to TRBD1. The CDR3 is 16 amino acids. Germline CDR1 reads SGHTA; CDR2 reads FQGNSA. With V trimmed by 5 bases and J by 0 bases, 7 bases remained unmatched.

This chain joins TRBV4-2 and TRBJ2-5; 16 bases fit TRBD2. The V gene end was trimmed by 0 bases and the J gene end by 1 base; junction bases not matched to a gene: 5. CDR3 length: 19 amino acids. Germline loops: CDR1 LGHNA, CDR2 YNFKEQ. This CDR3 reads CASSQEGTSGRASQETQYF. The DNA for the CDR3 is TGTGCCAGCAGCCAAGAGGGGACTAGCGGGAGGGCCTCCCAAGAGACCCAGTACTTC.

V usage is TRBV28 and J usage is TRBJ1-1, with 9 bases lining up with TRBD1. In germline, CDR1 is MDHEN, CDR2 SYDVKM. The length of the CDR3 is 15 residues. Losses at the gene ends were 5 bases for V and 3 bases for J; bases not matched to a gene: 7. DNA for the CDR3: TGTGCCAGCAGTCCATACAGGGGGCGAGACACTGAAGCTTTCTTT. Its translation: CASSPYRGRDTEAFF. Complete variable domain (other parts from reference TRBV28 and TRBJ1-1): DVKVTQSSRYLVKRTGEKVFLECVQDMDHENMFWYRQDPGLGLRLIYFSYDVKMKEKGDIPEGYSVSREKKERFSLILESASTNQTSMYLCASSPYRGRDTEAFFGQGTRLTVV.

This clone has only a few counts. The chain is built from TRBV30 and TRBJ2-7; TRBD1 is a possible D gene (5 bases). Trimming cost V 5 bases and J 2 bases, with 7 bases left between them. CDR3 length equals 11 residues. CDR1 is GTSNPN and CDR2 is SVGIG in the germline V gene (reference sequence). CDR3 sequence reads: CAWQTAYEQYF. In DNA, the CDR3 is TGTGCCTGGCAGACAGCCTACGAGCAGTACTTC.

The CDR3 sequence is CASSATVRVYEQYF. As DNA, the CDR3 is TGTGCCAGCAGTGCGACAGTAAGAGTCTACGAGCAGTACTTC. V usage is TRBV28 and J usage is TRBJ2-7, with D possibly TRBD1 on 5 matching bases. Germline assignment: CDR1 MDHEN and CDR2 SYDVKM. Trimming left V 5 bases short and J 3 bases short, with 14 bases between. This CDR3 spans 14 amino acids.